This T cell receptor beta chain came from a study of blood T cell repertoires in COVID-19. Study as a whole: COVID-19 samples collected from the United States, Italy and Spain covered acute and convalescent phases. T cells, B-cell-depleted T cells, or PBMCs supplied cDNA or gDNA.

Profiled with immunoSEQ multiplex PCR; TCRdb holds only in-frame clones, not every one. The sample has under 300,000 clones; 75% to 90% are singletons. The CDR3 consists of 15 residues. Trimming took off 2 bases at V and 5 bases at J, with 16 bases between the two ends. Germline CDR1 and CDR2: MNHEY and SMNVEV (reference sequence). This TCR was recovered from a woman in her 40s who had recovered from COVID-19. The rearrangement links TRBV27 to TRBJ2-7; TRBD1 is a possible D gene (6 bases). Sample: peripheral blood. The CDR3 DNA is TGTGCCAGCAGTTTAACAGGGTGGTTGAGGGACGAGCAGTACGTC. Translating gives CASSLTGWLRDEQYV.